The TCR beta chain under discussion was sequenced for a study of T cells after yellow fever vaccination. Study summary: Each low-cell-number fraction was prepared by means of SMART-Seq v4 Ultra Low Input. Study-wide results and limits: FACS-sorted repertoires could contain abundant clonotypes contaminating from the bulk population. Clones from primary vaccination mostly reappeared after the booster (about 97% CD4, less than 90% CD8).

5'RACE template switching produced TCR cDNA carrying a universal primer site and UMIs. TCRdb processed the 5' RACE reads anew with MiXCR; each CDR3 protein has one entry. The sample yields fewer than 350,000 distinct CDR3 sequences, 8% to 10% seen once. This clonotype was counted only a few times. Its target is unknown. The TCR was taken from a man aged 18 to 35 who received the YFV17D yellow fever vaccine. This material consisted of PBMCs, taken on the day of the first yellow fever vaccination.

The CDR3 coding sequence is TGCGCCAGCAGCTTGGATATGGTCTCGGTTGAGCAGTTCTTC. This sequence encodes CASSLDMVSVEQFF. The chain recombines TRBV5-1 with TRBJ2-1, with D uncertain. The germline V gene has CDR1 SGHRS and CDR2 YFSETQ. Trimming took 0 bases from V and 9 from J, leaving 13 bases between them. CDR3 size: 14 residues.